This T cell receptor beta chain was found in a study of cytomegalovirus exposure and HLA in healthy donors. Findings and limits, study-wide: DRB1 had the most TCR associations and HLA-C the fewest, a later analysis found, with rates varying by HLA locus.

Remarks on this clone: Its antigen remains unidentified.

Primers included in the PCR were 60 Vbeta and 13 Jbeta primers. Assay: immunoSEQ multiplex PCR; the TCRdb copy retains only in-frame clones and omits some. The top ten clones hold about 0.23% of a sample with about 200,000 clones, around 79% of them seen once. The receptor was isolated from a girl aged 2 to 9 in good health and CMV-seronegative. Material: PBMCs.

CDR3 DNA sequence: TGCGCCAGCAGCCCCGGGGGGTACGAGCAGTACTTC. Its translation: CASSPGGYEQYF. The genes are TRBV5-1 and TRBJ2-7; TRBD2 matches at 7 bases. The CDR3 is 12 residues long. Trimming cost V 4 bases and J 4 bases; bases outside gene matches: 2. CDR1 SGHRS and CDR2 YFSETQ come from the germline V gene.